Given below is one T cell receptor beta chain in context. Its antigen remains unknown. This record belongs to a study of post-analysis software for immune sequencing data. Study observations and caveats: The study found significantly lower normalized Chao1 diversity in multiple sclerosis patients than in controls. Several TRBV segments were more frequent in patients than controls; TRBV5-6, TRBV5-1 and TRBV20-1 belonged to this group. Batch-mates among the samples co-clustered strongly by F measure.

CDR1 is PRHDT, CDR2 FYEKMQ, per germline (reference sequence). Trimming removed 6 bases from V and 5 bases from J; junction bases left unmatched: 6. CDR3 length: 13 amino acids. Prepared TCR beta cDNA libraries contained unique molecular identifiers. MiXCR, run by TCRdb on the PCR reads, gives a single entry per CDR3 protein. In the table there are roughly 650,000 distinct CDR3 sequences, approximately 60% of which are singletons. This rearrangement joins TRBV13 to TRBJ2-7; TRBD1 aligns across 8 bases. The TCR was taken from a girl aged 2-10 years with multiple sclerosis. Sequencing was carried out using blood. The CDR3 DNA is TGTGCCAGCAGTACAGGGGGGCGGGACGAGCAGTACTTC. It is translated as CASSTGGRDEQYF. The full variable domain, completed using reference TRBV13 and TRBJ2-7, is AAGVIQSPRHLIKEKRETATLKCYPIPRHDTVYWYQQGPGQDPQFLISFYEKMQSDKGSIPDRFSAQQFSDYHSELNMSSLELGDSALYFCASSTGGRDEQYFGPGTRLTVT.